The clone carrying this TCR beta chain was detected once. These data come from a study of blood T cell repertoires in COVID-19. About the study: COVID-19 samples from acute and convalescent phases originated in the United States, Italy and Spain.

Germline CDR1 is LNHDA and CDR2 is SQIVND (reference sequence). V trimming: 3 bases; J trimming: 0 bases; junction bases outside the gene matches: 5. CDR3 length equals 17 residues. In the source study's methods: Reference gene primer amplification gave estimated nucleated cell counts. Clones were sequenced by immunoSEQ multiplex PCR, and TCRdb holds only the in-frame ones, with some missing. The DNA gave D and trimming, while V, J and clone size come from that table. The profile shows 140,000 or so clones, 60% to 85% of them singletons. This rearrangement joins TRBV19 to TRBJ2-6; 7 bases align to TRBD2. The sequenced sample consisted of peripheral blood. The receptor's source is a man in his forties or fifties with acute or convalescent COVID-19. The CDR3 loop reads CASSIRSGPSGANVLTF. The CDR3 coding sequence is TGTGCCAGTAGTATTCGTAGCGGGCCCTCTGGGGCCAACGTCCTGACTTTC.